Reported below is one T cell receptor (beta chain). Antigen unknown. This sample was taken from a study of T cell responses to AZD1222 COVID-19 vaccine. Study background: Timing groups of about 4 and about 12 weeks for second doses were pooled. Study findings and constraints: Among the donors, most were white British and more were female, and clonal diversity was possibly underestimated.

The CDR3 consists of 17 residues. CDR1 WNHNN and CDR2 SYGVQD come from the germline V gene (reference sequence). The ends lost 0 bases at V and 4 bases at J; junction bases unmatched: 4. Assay: immunoSEQ multiplex PCR; the TCRdb copy retains only in-frame clones and omits some. The table shows roughly 78,000 clones, with about 82% occurring only once. Source: peripheral blood, taken on day 0 of AZD1222 vaccination. The receptor's source is an adult in good health. The V and J genes are TRBV10-1 and TRBJ2-3, with 13 bases matching TRBD2. The CDR3 coding sequence is TGCGCCAGCAGTGAGTCTCGGACTAGCGGGAGTTCAGATACGCAGTATTTT. Its protein product is CASSESRTSGSSDTQYF.